Listed below are T cell receptor beta chains from one sample, sequenced in a study of early T cells in non-severe SARS-CoV-2 infection. TCRdb reprocessed the 5' RACE reads with MiXCR, giving one entry per CDR3 protein. The repertoire holds fewer than 55,000 distinct CDR3 sequences, with over 8% as singletons. The sequencing input was whole blood. The source of these receptors is an adult who was a healthcare worker with PCR-confirmed SARS-CoV-2 infection or an uninfected control (not recorded which). Both conserved end residues are part of each CDR3. A D gene is named only where the DNA matches it firmly. Expanded clones are given a class, and other clones once, few, many or no size at all.

d_call | clone_size | j_call | v_call | cdr3_nt | cdr3_aa
TRBD1 | many | TRBJ2-1 | TRBV6-4 | TGTGCCAGCAGACGGACAGGGGTTGACAATGAGCAGTTCTTC | CASRRTGVDNEQFF
TRBD1 | - | TRBJ2-3 | TRBV29-1 | TGCAGCGTTGAGCAGGGGGCTGGTACGCAGTATTTT | CSVEQGAGTQYF
- | many | TRBJ1-3 | TRBV5-1 | TGCGCCAGCAGCTTGGATCTCTCTGGAAACACCATATATTTT | CASSLDLSGNTIYF
TRBD1 | many | TRBJ2-3 | TRBV10-3 | TGTGCCATCAGTCCCGGGACAGGGTCCACAGATACGCAGTATTTT | CAISPGTGSTDTQYF
- | - | TRBJ2-7 | TRBV6-5 | TGTGCCAGCGGCCTCTCCCGGTCCTACGAGCAGTACTTC | CASGLSRSYEQYF
- | - | TRBJ2-2 | TRBV5-1 | TGCGCCAGCAGCCCCATGGTTGAAACCGGGGAGCTGTTTTTT | CASSPMVETGELFF
- | many | TRBJ1-2 | TRBV28 | TGTGCCAGCAGTCCCACAGGGTACTATGGCTACACCTTC | CASSPTGYYGYTF
TRBD2 | - | TRBJ2-1 | TRBV29-1 | TGCAGCGTTCCGACGCGGGAGGGCTACAATGAGCAGTTCTTC | CSVPTREGYNEQFF
TRBD2 | many | TRBJ2-3 | TRBV7-2 | TGTGCCAGCAGCTTAAGACTAGCGGGGGGAGGAGATACGCAGTATTTT | CASSLRLAGGGDTQYF
- | - | TRBJ1-2 | TRBV7-2 | TGTGCCAGCAGCTTCCTTACAGAGTCTTATGGCTACACCTTC | CASSFLTESYGYTF
TRBD1 | many | TRBJ1-6 | TRBV12-3/TRBV12-4 | TGTGCCAGCAGTTTAAGGGACAGTAATTCACCCCTCCACTTT | CASSLRDSNSPLHF
TRBD1 | many | TRBJ1-5 | TRBV6-5 | TGTGCCAGCAGTCGCGGGACAGAAAATCAGCCCCAGCATTTT | CASSRGTENQPQHF
TRBD2 | many | TRBJ2-1 | TRBV5-1 | TGCGCCAGCAGGGAGAGCGGGGGAATCTACAATGAGCAGTTCTTC | CASRESGGIYNEQFF
- | many | TRBJ2-2 | TRBV7-3 | TGTGCCAGCAGCCGTAACCACCTAAGCGGGGAGCTGTTTTTT | CASSRNHLSGELFF
- | few | TRBJ2-2 | TRBV6-4 | TGTGCCAGCAGTGACCCGGGACTGGATACCACCGGGGAGCTGTTTTTT | CASSDPGLDTTGELFF
TRBD1 | many | TRBJ1-6 | TRBV4-2 | TGTGCCAGCAGCCAAGATCTTGGGACAGGGGCTCAGGGATCCTATAATTCACCCCTCCACTTT | CASSQDLGTGAQGSYNSPLHF
- | many | TRBJ1-5 | TRBV20-1 | TGCAGTGCTAGAGCACAGGGTGTACAGCCCCAGCATTTT | CSARAQGVQPQHF
- | - | TRBJ2-3 | TRBV28 | TGTGCCAGCAGTTTAGGGTGGCGAACTAGCACAGATACGCAGTATTTT | CASSLGWRTSTDTQYF
- | - | TRBJ2-7 | TRBV6-1 | TGTGCCAGCAGCAGGAATAAGTTCGAGCAGTACTTC | CASSRNKFEQYF
TRBD1 | - | TRBJ1-1 | TRBV18 | TGTGCCAGCTCACCAGACAGGGTAGTCACTGAAGCTTTCTTT | CASSPDRVVTEAFF
TRBD2 | few | TRBJ2-1 | TRBV10-3 | TGTGCCATCAGTGAAACTAGCGGGAGGGCCAAGTACAATGAGCAGTTCTTC | CAISETSGRAKYNEQFF
- | many | TRBJ2-3 | TRBV11-3 | TGTGCCAGCAGCTTTCACCACACAGATACGCAGTATTTT | CASSFHHTDTQYF
- | - | TRBJ1-3 | TRBV10-3 | TGTGCCATCAGTCCAGGGATCTCTGGAAACACCATATATTTT | CAISPGISGNTIYF
- | - | TRBJ1-2 | TRBV7-2 | TGTGCCAGCAGCTTAGTAAAGGATGGCTACACCTTC | CASSLVKDGYTF
- | - | TRBJ2-7 | TRBV20-1 | TGCAGTGCTAGAGATTTTCGGGGACCCTCCTACGAGCAGTACTTC | CSARDFRGPSYEQYF
- | many | TRBJ2-3 | TRBV20-1 | TGCAGTGCTAGAGTTCTTGGGAGGGGGCCCTCCACAGATACGCAGTATTTT | CSARVLGRGPSTDTQYF
- | many | TRBJ2-5 | TRBV10-3 | TGTGCCATCAGTGAGGGAGCGGAGTGGGAGACCCAGTACTTC | CAISEGAEWETQYF
- | - | TRBJ2-3 | TRBV7-6 | TGTGCCAGCAGCTTATCCCGGGGAAGAGATACGCAGTATTTT | CASSLSRGRDTQYF
TRBD1 | many | TRBJ2-5 | TRBV5-6 | TGTGCCAGCAGCTTGCCCGGGACAGGTCAAGAGACCCAGTACTTC | CASSLPGTGQETQYF
TRBD2 | few | TRBJ2-1 | TRBV20-1 | TGCAGTGCCGGGACTAGCGTAAGTGAGCAGTTCTTC | CSAGTSVSEQFF
TRBD1 | many | TRBJ1-1 | TRBV7-2 | TGTGCCAGCAGGGTCGGACAGGCGTACACTGAAGCTTTCTTT | CASRVGQAYTEAFF
- | many | TRBJ2-7 | TRBV7-2 | TGTGCCAGCAGCTTAGCGGGTCCGAGCTCCTACGAGCAGTACTTC | CASSLAGPSSYEQYF
- | - | TRBJ2-7 | TRBV28 | TGTGCCAGCAGTTTATACCCCAGGGGAGGGACAGACTCCTACGAGCAGTACTTC | CASSLYPRGGTDSYEQYF
- | - | TRBJ2-3 | TRBV7-9 | TGTGCCAGCAGCTCTCCTAGGGGAGGTAATACGCAGTATTTT | CASSSPRGGNTQYF
TRBD1 | many | TRBJ2-3 | TRBV18 | TGTGCCAGCTCACCCCCGGACGGGAAGGGGGCTACGCAGTATTTT | CASSPPDGKGATQYF
- | many | TRBJ2-1 | TRBV11-1 | TGTGCCAGCAGCTTAGGAGGCATTGGCCGTATCGTGCAGTTCTTC | CASSLGGIGRIVQFF
TRBD1 | many | TRBJ2-1 | TRBV7-3 | TGTGCCAGCAGCTTCACAGGGGATGATGAGCAGTTCTTC | CASSFTGDDEQFF
- | many | TRBJ2-7 | TRBV12-2 | TGTGCAAGTCGCTTATCTTCTCGGAAGGGAGTTGAAAACGAGCAGTACTTC | CASRLSSRKGVENEQYF
- | many | TRBJ2-6 | TRBV25-1 | TGTGCCAGCAGTGAATTCGACAGCTCTGGGGCCAACGTCCTGACTTTC | CASSEFDSSGANVLTF
- | many | TRBJ2-3 | TRBV20-1 | TGCAGTGCTCCAAACCCCGCTCCAGATACGCAGTATTTT | CSAPNPAPDTQYF
- | many | TRBJ2-7 | TRBV10-3 | TGTGCCATCCGAGAGAAGGGAGCCTCCTACGAGCAGTACTTC | CAIREKGASYEQYF
TRBD1 | - | TRBJ2-3 | TRBV7-2 | TGTGCCAGCAGCTTAGGAGACAGGGGTGCAGATACGCAGTATTTT | CASSLGDRGADTQYF
- | few | TRBJ1-4 | TRBV7-2 | TGTGCCAGCAGCCCGGGACTTCTTGGTGAAAAACTGTTTTTT | CASSPGLLGEKLFF
TRBD1 | - | TRBJ1-6 | TRBV11-2 | TGTGCCAGCAGCTTAGGACAGGGGTTCTATTCACCCCTCCACTTT | CASSLGQGFYSPLHF
- | many | TRBJ1-1 | TRBV14 | TGTGCCAGCAGCCAATTCGAGGGGGAGTACACTGAAGCTTTCTTT | CASSQFEGEYTEAFF
- | many | TRBJ2-3 | TRBV4-3 | TGCGCCAGCAGCCAAGATGCCCGAGGCAGGATTTCAGATACGCAGTATTTT | CASSQDARGRISDTQYF
TRBD2 | many | TRBJ2-1 | TRBV30 | TGTGCCTGGAGAGGAAGCGGGACGTCCTACAATGAGCAGTTCTTC | CAWRGSGTSYNEQFF
TRBD2 | many | TRBJ2-3 | TRBV10-1 | TGCGCCAGCAGTTCCTCCTTCGGGCTAGCGGACACAGATACGCAGTATTTT | CASSSSFGLADTDTQYF
TRBD2 | - | TRBJ2-7 | TRBV10-3 | TGTGCCATCAGTGAGTCGGGACTAAGAGAACAGCAGTACTTC | CAISESGLREQQYF
- | many | TRBJ2-1 | TRBV24-1 | TGTGCCACCAGTGATTACCCCAATGAGCAGTTCTTC | CATSDYPNEQFF
- | - | TRBJ2-7 | TRBV7-2 | TGTGCCAGCAGCCCCGAGTCGGTAGACTACGAGCAGTACTTC | CASSPESVDYEQYF
- | few | TRBJ1-2 | TRBV4-3 | TGCGCCAGCAGCCAAGAGACCAGCTATGGCTACACCTTC | CASSQETSYGYTF